This record looks at one T cell receptor beta chain sequence and its context. Single TCR cDNA molecules each had their own unique molecular identifier. Each CDR3 protein gets one entry after TCRdb re-called the 5' RACE reads with MiXCR. Of about 19,000 distinct CDR3 sequences listed, about a tenth were seen once; the top ten hold approximately 34%. This CDR3 is built from 12 residues. V lost 4 bases and J lost 5, with 8 bases in between. Germline V gene lookup returns CDR1 SGHTA and CDR2 FQGNSA. This sample was included in a study of spatial heterogeneity in lung cancer. Time point here: blood at routine non-recurrence follow-up after resection.

The sequence came from a female donor with early-stage non-small cell lung cancer. This sequence joins TRBV7-2 and TRBJ2-5; D unresolved. The material sequenced was PBMCs, taken at follow-up. The CDR3 spells CASSSSMETQYF. In DNA, the CDR3 is TGTGCCAGCAGCTCCTCCATGGAGACCCAGTACTTC. Based on the CDR3 plus reference TRBV7-2 and TRBJ2-5, the full variable domain is GAGVSQSPSNKVTEKGKDVELRCDPISGHTALYWYRQSLGQGLEFLIYFQGNSAPDKSGLPSDRFSAERTGGSVSTLTIQRTQQEDSAVYLCASSSSMETQYFGPGTRLLVL.